The clone carrying this T cell receptor (beta chain) showed up just a few times. Its antigen is undetermined. The sample belongs to a study of identical twins. TCRdb used MiXCR to reprocess the 5' RACE reads, holding one entry per CDR3 protein. The sample yields approximately 600,000 distinct CDR3 sequences, about 7.6% seen once. Notes on the study in general: Abundant cord blood beta clonotypes carried fewer insertions; memory repertoires showed none.

The ends were cut back, 5 bases at V and 4 bases at J, with 9 bases in the middle. Per the germline V gene, CDR1 is SGHVS and CDR2 is FQNEAQ. This CDR3 comprises 13 residues. The sample was also linked to a second study, of yellow fever vaccine responses in identical twins.

This receptor was obtained from a woman aged 18-30 years in good health. The V and J genes are TRBV7-8 and TRBJ2-1; a weak D match, TRBD1 (6 bases). The sequencing input was PBMCs. The CDR3 reads CASSRQAYNEQFF. DNA of the CDR3: TGTGCCAGCAGCAGACAGGCATACAATGAGCAGTTCTTC.